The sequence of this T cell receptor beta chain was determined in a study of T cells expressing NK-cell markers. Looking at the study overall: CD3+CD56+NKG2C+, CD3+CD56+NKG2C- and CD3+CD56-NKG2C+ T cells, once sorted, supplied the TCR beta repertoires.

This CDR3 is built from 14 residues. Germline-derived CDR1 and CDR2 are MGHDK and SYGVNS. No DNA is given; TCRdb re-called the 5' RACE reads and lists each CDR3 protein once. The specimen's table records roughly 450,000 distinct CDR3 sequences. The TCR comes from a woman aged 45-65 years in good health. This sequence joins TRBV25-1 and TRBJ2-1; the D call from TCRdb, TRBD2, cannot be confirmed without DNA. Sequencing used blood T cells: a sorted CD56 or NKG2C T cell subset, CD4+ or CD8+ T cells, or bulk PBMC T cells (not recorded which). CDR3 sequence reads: CASSPAGGSNEQFF.